This T cell receptor beta chain came from a study of T cells in Graves' hyperthyroidism and ophthalmopathy. The study, taken as a whole, reports: Ophthalmopathy was predicted by the model a median of roughly 6 months ahead of onset. Within blood appeared most thyroid clonotypes that had expanded above 0.001.

Trimming at V came to 7 bases and at J to 4 bases, leaving 6 bases not matched to a gene. The CDR3 totals 14 residues. Germline V CDR1 and CDR2: MNHNS, SASEGT. Amplified TCR beta CDR3 regions came from RNA transcripts. When the TCR CDR3 underwent first-round RT-PCR, the HTBI primer set was used. Via MiXCR, TCRdb re-called the multiplex PCR reads, giving one row per CDR3 protein. The data hold 360,000 or so distinct CDR3 sequences, with around 15% observed a single time. This clonotype has a count of ten or more. Its antigen remains unknown. The chain combines TRBV6-1 with TRBJ2-7; 11 nucleotides agree with TRBD1. The clonotype originates from a woman aged 55-75 years with Graves' ophthalmopathy. Sequenced input: blood. The CDR3 DNA sequence: TGTGCCAGCACCCCGGGGACAGGGGGATACGAGCAGTACTTC. Translation: CASTPGTGGYEQYF.